The 25 T cell receptor beta chains in this list originate from one sample, sequenced in a study of cytomegalovirus exposure and HLA in healthy donors. Primers included in the PCR were 60 Vbeta and 13 Jbeta primers. Clones were sequenced by immunoSEQ multiplex PCR, and TCRdb holds only the in-frame ones, with some missing. The table records about 160,000 clones, about 74% of them present only once. The sequenced sample consisted of PBMCs. All receptors derive from a middle-aged man in good health and CMV-seropositive.

This chain joins TRBV30 and TRBJ2-1; weak D call: TRBD2 (6 bases). CDR1 and CDR2 (germline): GTSNPN, SVGIG (reference sequence). The V gene lost 5 bases and the J gene lost 12 bases, with 23 bases spanning the gap. The CDR3 length is 14 residues. The CDR3 reads CAWEGGGTLGVQFF. In DNA form, the CDR3 reads TGTGCCTGGGAAGGTGGCGGGACCCTTGGCGTGCAGTTCTTC.

CDR3 sequence (DNA): TGCGCCAGCAGCTCGGCGGGAGGCTACAATGAGCAGTTCTTC. This encodes CASSSAGGYNEQFF. The chain links TRBV5-1 to TRBJ2-1, with TRBD2 matching 8 bases. The CDR3 totals 14 residues. Germline CDR1 is SGHRS and CDR2 is YFSETQ. Trimming cost V 3 bases and J 3 bases; bases outside gene matches: 2.

The J gene is TRBJ2-2, the V gene TRBV9; maybe TRBD2 (5 bases). The germline gives CDR1 SGDLS, CDR2 YYNGEE. The CDR3 spans 16 residues. The V gene lost 2 bases and the J gene lost 4 bases, with 15 bases spanning the gap. The CDR3 DNA sequence: TGTGCCAGCAGCGTGGATGGCTTTGGGAGCACCGGGGAGCTGTTTTTT. This sequence encodes CASSVDGFGSTGELFF.

This clone was seen a handful of times. The junction departs from the called germline gene at one end, perhaps through a read error. This rearrangement joins TRBV6-4 to TRBJ2-1; TRBD2 matches at 15 bases. Germline loops: CDR1 MRHNA, CDR2 SNTAGT. The CDR3 loop spans 15 amino acids. The CDR3 nucleotides read TGTGCCAGCAGTGAGTGGACTAGCGGGAGGGTATTTGGAGTCTTC. Protein product: CASSEWTSGRVFGVF.

The chain couples TRBV7-9 to TRBJ1-4; perhaps TRBD1 as D (6 bases). The V and J ends lost 1 base and 4 bases respectively, with 16 bases between them. Germline values: CDR1 SEHNR, CDR2 FQNEAQ (reference sequence). The CDR3 is made up of 17 amino acids. Here the CDR3 DNA reads TGTGCCAGCAGCTTAGGGGGCTCTGGACAGCTTAATGAAAAACTGTTTTTT. It codes for CASSLGGSGQLNEKLFF.

This clone was recorded once. The gene calls are TRBV15 and TRBJ2-7; a possible D gene is TRBD2 (6 bases). Trimming took off 11 bases at V and 5 bases at J, with 19 bases between the two ends. The CDR3 totals 13 residues. Per germline, CDR1 LNHNV and CDR2 YYDKDF (reference sequence). The CDR3 DNA reads as TGTGCCTCCCGAGCGGGCCTCGGGAACGAGCAGTACTTC. Its protein product is CASRAGLGNEQYF.

This rearrangement joins TRBV5-1 to TRBJ2-3; D is possibly TRBD2 (6 bases). The CDR3 loop spans 14 amino acids. Trimming shortened V by 4 bases and J by 4 bases, and 13 bases separated the two germline ends. CDR1 SGHRS and CDR2 YFSETQ come from the germline V gene. The CDR3 DNA reads TGCGCCAGCAGCCCCATCAGCGGGTCAGATACGCAGTATTTT. It translates to CASSPISGSDTQYF. Complete variable domain (other parts from reference TRBV5-1 and TRBJ2-3): KAGVTQTPRYLIKTRGQQVTLSCSPISGHRSVSWYQQTPGQGLQFLFEYFSETQRNKGNFPGRFSGRQFSNSRSEMNVSTLELGDSALYLCASSPISGSDTQYFGPGTRLTVL.

The J gene is TRBJ2-5, the V gene TRBV28, with TRBD2 matching over 12 bases. This CDR3 has 16 residues. V gave up 3 bases and J gave up 5 bases; unmatched junction bases: 7. CDR1 MDHEN and CDR2 SYDVKM come from the germline V gene. In nucleotides, the CDR3 is TGTGCCAGCAGTTTTGAGGCTAGCGGGAGGGGGGAGACCCAGTACTTC. Translating it yields CASSFEASGRGETQYF. Complete variable domain (other parts from reference TRBV28 and TRBJ2-5): DVKVTQSSRYLVKRTGEKVFLECVQDMDHENMFWYRQDPGLGLRLIYFSYDVKMKEKGDIPEGYSVSREKKERFSLILESASTNQTSMYLCASSFEASGRGETQYFGPGTRLLVL.

The CDR3 DNA sequence: TGTGCCAGCGCGGCGGATAATTCACCCCTCCACTTT. Translated: CASAADNSPLHF. The genes are TRBV11-2 and TRBJ1-6; no reliable D call. The CDR3 length is 12 residues. Trimming removed 8 bases at V and 5 bases at J, with 7 bases between. CDR1 is SGHAT, CDR2 FQNNGV, per germline.

The chain employs TRBV18 and TRBJ2-7; maybe TRBD1 (6 bases). CDR1 is KGHSH, CDR2 LQKENI, per germline. This CDR3 spans 13 amino acids. V dropped 3 bases and J dropped 7 bases, with 13 bases sitting between them. This CDR3 is CASSPPGVQEQYF. The CDR3 DNA follows: TGTGCCAGCTCACCCCCAGGGGTGCAAGAGCAGTACTTC.

The genes are TRBV28 and TRBJ2-7; TRBD1 might be the D (6 bases). V was clipped by 5 bases and J by 3 bases, with 23 bases between them. Germline loops: CDR1 MDHEN, CDR2 SYDVKM. This CDR3 spans 17 amino acids. CDR3 in DNA: TGTGCCAGCAGTCTAAAGGGTATCGGACAGCTCCTCTACGAGCAGTACTTC. It translates to CASSLKGIGQLLYEQYF.

V is TRBV5-5 and J is TRBJ2-5; 7 bases fit TRBD2. The CDR3 loop spans 13 amino acids. The trim removed 5 bases at V and 3 bases at J, leaving 4 bases unmatched. CDR1 is SGHKS and CDR2 is YYEKEE in the germline V gene (reference sequence). CDR3 sequence (DNA): TGTGCCAGCAGGGCGGGACTAAAAGAGACCCAGTACTTC. Translating it yields CASRAGLKETQYF.

This clone was counted only a few times. This chain links TRBV12-5 with TRBJ2-7, with TRBD1 matching over 8 bases. This CDR3 has 13 residues. Germline V lookup: CDR1 LGHNT, CDR2 FRNRAP. V trimming: 5 bases; J trimming: 7 bases; junction bases outside the gene matches: 7. In nucleotides, the CDR3 is TGTGCTAGTGGTCTCCAGGGGGCGAGGGAGCAGTACTTC. It is translated as CASGLQGAREQYF.

This sequence joins TRBV7-3 and TRBJ2-1, with a possible D match to TRBD2 (6 bases). This CDR3 is built from 14 residues. Germline lookup yields CDR1 SGHTA and CDR2 FQGTGA. V shed 3 bases and J shed 2 bases, with 8 bases lying between them. This CDR3 reads CASSFSGTYNEQFF. CDR3 nucleotides: TGTGCCAGCAGCTTTAGCGGCACCTACAATGAGCAGTTCTTC.

The gene calls are TRBV19 and TRBJ1-4; D is undetermined. Trimming took 5 bases from V and 0 from J, leaving 10 bases between them. CDR3 length equals 15 residues. The germline V gene has CDR1 LNHDA and CDR2 SQIVND (reference sequence). The DNA of the CDR3 is TGTGCCAGTAGTCCGCAGCGTGCAACTAATGAAAAACTGTTTTTT. Translating gives CASSPQRATNEKLFF.

The chain is built from TRBV15 and TRBJ2-1, with 7 bases that match TRBD2. Germline V gene data show CDR1 as LNHNV and CDR2 as YYDKDF (reference sequence). V gave up 1 base and J gave up 9 bases; unmatched junction bases: 12. This CDR3 is 16 amino acids long. This chain's CDR3 is CATSRGGTTVRTEQFF. The CDR3 coding sequence is TGTGCCACCAGCAGAGGAGGGACTACCGTTAGGACTGAGCAGTTCTTC.

V gene TRBV27 combines with J gene TRBJ2-1, with 9 bases fitting TRBD2. The CDR3 runs 20 residues. CDR1 and CDR2 from the germline V gene are MNHEY and SMNVEV (reference sequence). Trimming took 6 bases from V and 1 from J; bases not matched to a gene: 19. The CDR3 loop is CASSPRGLAGAIESYNEQFF. CDR3 sequence (DNA): TGTGCCAGCAGCCCACGAGGTTTAGCGGGAGCAATAGAGTCCTACAATGAGCAGTTCTTC.

A single count supports this clone. The chain is built from TRBV27 and TRBJ2-7; 8 bases fit TRBD2. This CDR3 has 15 amino acids. J lost 5 bases, V lost 4 bases, and 10 bases had no gene match. CDR1 is MNHEY, CDR2 SMNVEV, per germline (reference sequence). The CDR3 loop reads CASSSLGAGAHEQYF. CDR3 sequence (DNA): TGTGCCAGCAGTTCCTTGGGAGCGGGAGCCCACGAGCAGTACTTC.

This clone was detected only a few times. The chain uses TRBV28 and TRBJ1-2, with TRBD1 matching over 9 bases. The ends lost 7 bases at V and 4 bases at J; junction bases unmatched: 7. The CDR3 totals 14 residues. From germline, CDR1 is MDHEN and CDR2 SYDVKM. CDR3 protein: CASTTGGVGYGYTF. The CDR3 nucleotides are TGTGCCAGCACCACAGGGGGCGTGGGCTATGGCTACACCTTC.

This chain uses TRBV19 with TRBJ1-2; TRBD1 aligns across 7 bases. The CDR3 is made up of 13 amino acids. In germline, CDR1 is LNHDA, CDR2 SQIVND (reference sequence). The V segment lost 3 bases and the J segment 6 bases; nucleotides outside the gene matches: 4. CDR3 coding DNA: TGTGCCAGTAGTATGCGGCAGGGGGATGGCTACACCTTC. Protein sequence: CASSMRQGDGYTF.

The V gene is TRBV5-6, the J gene TRBJ2-7, with 7 nucleotides matching TRBD2. The CDR3 runs to 17 residues. The J segment lost 3 bases and the V segment lost 4 bases, leaving 16 bases of the junction unmatched. Germline V CDR1 and CDR2: SGHDT, YYEEEE. The CDR3: CASSGEGSGGSLYEQYF. CDR3 coding DNA: TGTGCCAGCAGCGGGGAGGGTAGCGGTGGGTCACTCTACGAGCAGTACTTC.

J is TRBJ2-1 and V is TRBV29-1; D might be TRBD2 (5 bases). The CDR3 loop spans 11 amino acids. Between the trimmed V and J ends, which lost 4 bases and 10 bases, there was a span of 11 bases. Germline loops: CDR1 SQVTM, CDR2 ANQGSEA. The CDR3 sequence: CSVGSSIEQFF. In nucleotides, the CDR3 is TGCAGCGTTGGGTCTAGCATCGAGCAGTTCTTC.

V usage is TRBV29-1 and J usage is TRBJ1-5, with unresolved D. The CDR3 loop spans 13 amino acids. V was pared by 4 bases and J by 0 bases, with 7 bases between. Germline values: CDR1 SQVTM, CDR2 ANQGSEA. This CDR3 is CSVGTSSNQPQHF. In DNA, the CDR3 is TGCAGCGTTGGGACTTCTAGCAATCAGCCCCAGCATTTT.

V usage is TRBV18 and J usage is TRBJ1-3; D may be TRBD1 (6 bases). Germline V lookup: CDR1 KGHSH, CDR2 LQKENI. This CDR3 is 13 amino acids long. The V and J ends lost 3 bases and 10 bases respectively, with 13 bases between them. DNA for the CDR3: TGTGCCAGCTCACCTCAGGGGTCCGGGACCATATATTTT. Translated: CASSPQGSGTIYF.

This chain links TRBV11-3 with TRBJ2-1, with D maybe TRBD2 (6 bases). Between the trimmed V and J ends, which lost 5 bases and 5 bases, there was a span of 13 bases. The V gene's germline CDR1 is SGHNT and CDR2 YENEEA. The CDR3 runs 14 residues. The CDR3 reads CASSPRLGDNEQFF. The CDR3 DNA reads TGTGCCAGCAGCCCGAGACTAGGGGACAATGAGCAGTTCTTC.